One and the same sample provided the 17 T cell receptor beta chains below, sequenced in a study of blood T cell repertoires in COVID-19. The method was immunoSEQ multiplex PCR; TCRdb's version includes in-frame clones alone and lacks a portion of them. The table has a few hundred thousand clones, 89% seen once. Sequencing was carried out using peripheral blood. These receptors all come from a woman aged 40 to 50 who had recovered from COVID-19.

The chain couples TRBV28 to TRBJ2-2; 9 nucleotides align to TRBD1. This CDR3 comprises 16 residues. With V trimmed by 10 bases and J by 3 bases, 12 bases remained unmatched. From germline, CDR1 is MDHEN and CDR2 SYDVKM. The CDR3 spells CANPDRGDPDTGELFF. DNA of the CDR3: TGTGCCAACCCAGACAGGGGGGATCCGGACACCGGGGAGCTGTTTTTT. The whole variable domain, filled in from reference TRBV28 and TRBJ2-2, reads DVKVTQSSRYLVKRTGEKVFLECVQDMDHENMFWYRQDPGLGLRLIYFSYDVKMKEKGDIPEGYSVSREKKERFSLILESASTNQTSMYLCANPDRGDPDTGELFFGEGSRLTVL.

J is TRBJ1-2 and V is TRBV3-1 (or the pseudogene TRBV3-2); D is unclear. V was shortened by 0 bases and J by 8 bases, with 7 bases between the two germline ends. There are 12 residues in the CDR3. Germline loops: CDR1 LGHDT, CDR2 YNNKEL (reference sequence). The CDR3 region has the DNA TGTGCCAGCAGCCAAGATCAGCGAGGCTACACCTTC. Amino acids: CASSQDQRGYTF.

The V call is TRBV9, the J call TRBJ1-2, with 7 bases fitting TRBD1. The CDR3 is 12 residues long. Germline V gives CDR1 SGDLS, CDR2 YYNGEE. J lost 7 bases, V lost 3 bases, and 3 bases had no gene match. The CDR3 DNA is TGTGCCAGCAGCGCGACAGGGCCTGGCTACACCTTC. As protein: CASSATGPGYTF. Together with reference TRBV9 and TRBJ1-2, the CDR3 gives the full variable domain: DSGVTQTPKHLITATGQRVTLRCSPRSGDLSVYWYQQSLDQGLQFLIQYYNGEERAKGNILERFSAQQFPDLHSELNLSSLELGDSALYFCASSATGPGYTFGSGTRLTVV.

V usage is TRBV2 and J usage is TRBJ2-7; 9 positions match TRBD1. Germline V gene lookup returns CDR1 SNHLY and CDR2 FYNNEI. This CDR3 contains 15 residues. J gave up 3 bases and V 6 bases, and 9 bases lay outside the gene matches. CDR3 bases: TGTGCCAGCAGGGGGGACAGGGTCCTGGGCTACGAGCAGTACGTC. This encodes CASRGDRVLGYEQYV.

The chain joins TRBV19 to TRBJ2-1; D unresolved. Trimming cost V 5 bases and J 4 bases, with 6 bases left between them. CDR3 length equals 12 residues. Germline V gene sequence: CDR1 LNHDA, CDR2 SQIVND (reference sequence). Here the CDR3 DNA reads TGTGCCAGTAGTCCAGCGTACAATGAGCAGTTCTTC. It codes for CASSPAYNEQFF.

The chain couples TRBV24-1 to TRBJ2-2; 7 nucleotides match TRBD2. CDR1 and CDR2 from the germline V gene are KGHDR and SFDVKD. The CDR3 is 16 amino acids. Losses at the gene ends were 4 bases for V and 3 bases for J; bases not matched to a gene: 7. This CDR3 reads CATSDYRLADTGELFF. CDR3 nucleotide sequence: TGTGCCACCAGTGACTATCGTCTAGCGGACACCGGGGAGCTGTTTTTT.

The V gene is TRBV11-2, the J gene TRBJ2-7, with D possibly TRBD2 on 6 matching bases. The germline CDR1 and CDR2 sequences are SGHAT and FQNNGV. V lost 4 bases to trimming and J lost 1 base, with 8 bases between them. The CDR3 spans 13 residues. The CDR3 sequence is CASSWEDSYEQYV. The CDR3 bases are TGTGCCAGCAGCTGGGAGGATTCCTACGAGCAGTACGTC.

This clone was seen a handful of times. V is TRBV10-1 and J is TRBJ2-3; 8 bases fit TRBD2. Germline V gene data show CDR1 as WNHNN and CDR2 as SYGVQD (reference sequence). This CDR3 has 15 residues. With 2 bases clipped from V and 2 bases from J, the junction kept 3 bases outside the gene matches. CDR3 residues: CASSESGGNTDTQYF. CDR3 DNA sequence: TGCGCCAGCAGTGAGAGCGGGGGAAACACAGATACGCAGTATTTT.

This clone came up a few times. The chain carries TRBV5-6 and TRBJ2-7; 7 bases are shared with TRBD1. V shed 4 bases and J 2 bases; nucleotides not matched to a gene: 9. This CDR3 is built from 15 residues. Germline assignment: CDR1 SGHDT and CDR2 YYEEEE. The CDR3 nucleotides are TGTGCCAGCAGCCATACCGGGACAGTGGCCTACGAGCAGTACTTC. Its protein is CASSHTGTVAYEQYF.

This sequence joins TRBV5-1 and TRBJ2-1, with TRBD1 matching over 10 bases. The CDR3 covers 13 residues. The J segment lost 7 bases and the V segment lost 4 bases, leaving 2 bases of the junction unmatched. Germline V lookup: CDR1 SGHRS, CDR2 YFSETQ. CDR3 protein: CASSLDRGNEQFF. For the CDR3, the DNA is TGCGCCAGCAGCCTGGACAGGGGGAATGAGCAGTTCTTC.

The V gene is TRBV7-2, the J gene TRBJ1-4; D is possibly TRBD1 (5 bases). V was shortened by 4 bases and J by 6 bases, with 9 bases between the two germline ends. Germline assignment: CDR1 SGHTA and CDR2 FQGNSA. The CDR3 has 13 amino acids. The CDR3 loop is CASSSPGDEKLFF. DNA of the CDR3: TGTGCCAGCAGCTCCCCGGGGGATGAAAAACTGTTTTTT.

The J gene is TRBJ2-7, the V gene TRBV21-1; no DNA check was done on the table's D call, TRBD1. TRBV21-1 has pseudogene status. The CDR3 extends over 15 amino acids. CDR3: CASYSSGTGGWEQYF. The CDR3 DNA follows: TGTGCCAGCTATAGTTCCGGGACAGGGGGCTGGGAGCAGTACTTC.

This clone was counted once. V gene TRBV6-5 combines with J gene TRBJ2-3, with a possible D match to TRBD2 (5 bases). V was shortened by 2 bases and J by 0 bases, with 9 bases between the two germline ends. This CDR3 is 15 amino acids long. CDR1 and CDR2 from the germline V gene are MNHEY and SVGAGI. The CDR3 DNA reads TGTGCCAGCAGTTACCTCGGGGTGAGCACAGATACGCAGTATTTT. This gives the protein CASSYLGVSTDTQYF.

CDR3 nucleotide sequence: TGTGCCTGGTGGGGACAGGGAAACACTGAAGCTTTCTTT. It codes for CAWWGQGNTEAFF. The chain has TRBV30 and TRBJ1-1, with 9 bases fitting TRBD1. Germline V gene lookup returns CDR1 GTSNPN and CDR2 SVGIG (reference sequence). After removal of 5 bases from V and 2 bases from J, the junction contained 3 bases not matched to a gene. CDR3 length: 13 residues.

The CDR3 sequence: CASSLLEAGANVLTF. CDR3 sequence (DNA): TGTGCCAGCAGTCTCTTGGAGGCTGGGGCCAACGTCCTGACTTTC. This chain uses TRBV2 with TRBJ2-6; D perhaps matches TRBD2 (5 bases). Germline V CDR1 and CDR2: SNHLY, FYNNEI. This CDR3 is 15 amino acids long. V shed 5 bases and J shed 2 bases, with 10 bases lying between them.

This chain uses TRBV27 with TRBJ2-1; D not resolved. From germline, CDR1 is MNHEY and CDR2 SMNVEV (reference sequence). The CDR3 spans 14 residues. The V end lost 2 bases, the J end lost 0 bases, and 5 bases lay between the germline ends. The CDR3 sequence: CASSLMSSYNEQFF. In DNA form, the CDR3 reads TGTGCCAGCAGTTTAATGAGCTCCTACAATGAGCAGTTCTTC.

The rearrangement joins TRBV18 to TRBJ1-5; a weak D match, TRBD1 (5 bases). The CDR3 runs 15 residues. With 3 bases removed from V and 7 bases from J, the gap between germline ends came to 16 bases. The germline V gene encodes CDR1 KGHSH and CDR2 LQKENI. This CDR3 is CASSPGGVPGQPQHF. The CDR3 region has the DNA TGTGCCAGCTCACCCGGGGGGGTCCCGGGACAGCCCCAGCATTTT.